Each of the 10 T cell receptor beta chains below was sequenced from the same sample in a study of OX40 agonist ivuxolimab in advanced cancers. TCRdb's table, derived via immunoSEQ multiplex PCR, lists solely in-frame clones and lacks some. The sample holds more than 20,000 clones; roughly nine tenths are singletons and the top ten take about 25%. The specimen was CD4+ or CD8+ T cells sorted from blood, collected in a trial of the OX40 agonist ivuxolimab. Receptors originate from an adult with an advanced solid tumor such as melanoma, head and neck, liver or kidney cancer.

The chain recombines TRBV25-1 with TRBJ2-3, with D unresolved. Germline-derived CDR1 and CDR2 are MGHDK and SYGVNS. Deletions cut 8 bases from V and 2 bases from J, with 11 bases between. The CDR3 runs to 13 residues. DNA for the CDR3: TGTGCCAGCCGCGGTGGTCCCACAGATACGCAGTATTTT. Protein sequence: CASRGGPTDTQYF. Using reference TRBV25-1 and TRBJ2-3 for the parts outside the CDR3, the full variable domain is EADIYQTPRYLVIGTGKKITLECSQTMGHDKMYWYQQDPGMELHLIHYSYGVNSTEKGDLSSESTVSRIRTEHFPLTLESARPSHTSQYLCASRGGPTDTQYFGPGTRLTVL.

This clone has just a few counts. The gene calls are TRBV6-5 and TRBJ1-1; D unclear. There are 14 residues in the CDR3. The V gene's germline CDR1 is MNHEY and CDR2 SVGAGI. Trimming left V 0 bases short and J 3 bases short, with 8 bases between. The CDR3 spells CASSYSEGDTEAFF. The CDR3 region has the DNA TGTGCCAGCAGTTACTCGGAAGGCGACACTGAAGCTTTCTTT.

The rearrangement joins TRBV2 to TRBJ2-7; D unclear. Trimming left V 4 bases short and J 1 base short, with 8 bases between. The germline gives CDR1 SNHLY, CDR2 FYNNEI. This CDR3 is 13 amino acids long. The CDR3 DNA follows: TGTGCCAGCAGTGGTGGGGATTCCTACGAGCAGTACTTC. As protein: CASSGGDSYEQYF.

The rearrangement uses TRBV13 and TRBJ2-7, with TRBD1 matching over 8 bases. The ends lost 5 bases at V and 3 bases at J; junction bases unmatched: 6. There are 14 residues in the CDR3. The germline V gene encodes CDR1 PRHDT and CDR2 FYEKMQ (reference sequence). CDR3 nucleotides: TGTGCCAGCAGCACTACAGGGGGAATCTACGAGCAGTACTTC. Protein product: CASSTTGGIYEQYF.

The V gene is TRBV6-6, the J gene TRBJ2-7; 9 bases map to TRBD1. This CDR3 has 14 amino acids. The V and J ends lost 6 bases and 4 bases, in that order; junction bases with no gene match: 7. Germline lookup yields CDR1 MNHNY and CDR2 SVGAGI (reference sequence). Here the CDR3 reads CASSQGQGMYEQYF. The CDR3 coding sequence is TGTGCCAGCAGCCAGGGACAGGGAATGTACGAGCAGTACTTC.

The J gene is TRBJ2-5, the V gene TRBV19; D gene unclear. The CDR3 contains 16 residues. With 4 bases removed from V and 7 bases from J, the gap between germline ends came to 22 bases. Germline loops: CDR1 LNHDA, CDR2 SQIVND (reference sequence). In nucleotides, the CDR3 is TGTGCCAGTAGTAATACGAGATCGGGCGGTTCAGGGACCCAGTACTTC. This sequence encodes CASSNTRSGGSGTQYF.

The rearrangement joins TRBV7-3 to TRBJ2-1, with D hard to call. The CDR3 totals 13 residues. V lost 2 bases and J lost 5, with 7 bases in between. The germline CDR1 and CDR2 sequences are SGHTA and FQGTGA. The CDR3 DNA follows: TGTGCCAGCAGCTTAGCCACCAACAATGAGCAGTTCTTC. The encoded protein is CASSLATNNEQFF.

This chain connects TRBV10-3 to TRBJ1-5; 7 bases line up with TRBD1. The CDR3 loop spans 16 amino acids. Trimming took 2 bases from V and 3 from J; bases not matched to a gene: 7. CDR1 is ENHRY and CDR2 is SYGVKD in the germline V gene. The CDR3 nucleotides read TGTGCCATCAGTGAGGTGTCAGGGGGAGACAATCAGCCCCAGCATTTT. This translates into CAISEVSGGDNQPQHF.

CDR3 loop: CASSSRQGASTDTQYF. The CDR3 coding sequence is TGTGCCAGCAGCTCCAGACAGGGGGCTAGCACAGATACGCAGTATTTT. The gene calls are TRBV7-9 and TRBJ2-3; 10 positions match TRBD1. The germline V gene encodes CDR1 SEHNR and CDR2 FQNEAQ (reference sequence). After removal of 4 bases from V and 0 bases from J, the junction contained 4 bases not matched to a gene. The length of the CDR3 is 16 residues.

The J gene is TRBJ1-3, the V gene TRBV19, with 7 bases matching TRBD1. The CDR3 is 17 residues long. CDR1 is LNHDA, CDR2 SQIVND, per germline (reference sequence). Losses at the gene ends were 6 bases for V and 0 bases for J; bases not matched to a gene: 11. The CDR3 sequence is CASSPDREGSSGNTIYF. The CDR3 nucleotides read TGTGCCAGTAGCCCTGACAGGGAAGGGAGCTCTGGAAACACCATATATTTT. Full variable domain (outside the CDR3, taken from reference TRBV19 and TRBJ1-3): DGGITQSPKYLFRKEGQNVTLSCEQNLNHDAMYWYRQDPGQGLRLIYYSQIVNDFQKGDIAEGYSVSREKKESFPLTVTSAQKNPTAFYLCASSPDREGSSGNTIYFGEGSWLTVV.